This T cell receptor beta chain was recorded in a study of shared clonotypes between healthy human individuals. V lost 4 bases and J 4 bases, leaving 7 bases between the germline ends. Per the germline V gene, CDR1 is GTSNPN and CDR2 is SVGIG (reference sequence). The CDR3 extends over 11 amino acids. Selected positively for CCR7 and CD45RO-negative, naive CD8 cells excluded terminally differentiated effector memory CD45RA+ cells. None of the donors, who were healthy HIV-negative adults, had recently had acute infections or vaccinations. Genomic DNA per cell subset filled all wells of several immunoSEQ plates. The table came from immunoSEQ multiplex PCR; TCRdb's copy has only in-frame clones and leaves some out. The data contain roughly 1,800,000 clones, about 95% of them seen just once; the ten biggest clones take up less than 1.5%. Study-wide results and limits: Non-shared clonotypes showed lower generation probabilities than clonotypes common to all four donors. Naive CD4 clonotype sharing across several donors was around 5%.

As for this clone: Its antigen is not identified.

The chain couples TRBV30 to TRBJ1-2; tentatively, D is TRBD1 (5 bases). Sequences were obtained from naive CD8+ T cells sorted from blood. This clonotype was obtained from a man aged 18 to 30 in good health. The CDR3 is CAWNGGYGYTF. CDR3 sequence (DNA): TGTGCCTGGAATGGGGGCTATGGCTACACCTTC.